This TCR beta chain derives from a study of blood T cell repertoires in COVID-19. Original handling: The authors estimated nucleated cell counts from reference gene primer amplification. The table came from immunoSEQ multiplex PCR; TCRdb's copy has only in-frame clones and leaves some out. V and J calls plus clone size are reproduced from that table; the DNA served to infer D and trimming. The table records approximately 75,000 clones, about 85% of them present only once. Germline V gives CDR1 SNHLY, CDR2 FYNNEI. The CDR3 has 15 amino acids. The trim removed 7 bases at V and 3 bases at J, leaving 9 bases unmatched. This clone was found a few times.

The genes are TRBV2 and TRBJ2-7, with 10 bases lining up with TRBD2. The TCR originated in a man aged 50-59 years with COVID-19, enrolled during active disease. The sample taken for sequencing was peripheral blood. This chain's CDR3 is CASILGLAVDYEQYF. The CDR3 DNA sequence: TGTGCCAGCATCCTTGGACTAGCGGTAGACTACGAGCAGTACTTC.